The T cell receptor beta chain under discussion was sequenced for a study of cytomegalovirus exposure and HLA in healthy donors. Study findings and constraints: In vitro work confirmed that a few CMV-associated chains recognize CMV antigens.

The repertoire was sequenced with immunoSEQ multiplex PCR; TCRdb's copy has only in-frame clones and lacks some. The sample has about 280,000 clones, 88% seen once. This CDR3 is built from 15 residues. Germline V gene lookup returns CDR1 KGHSH and CDR2 LQKENI. With 4 bases clipped from V and 4 bases from J, the junction kept 9 bases outside the gene matches. Concerning this clone: What it binds is not known.

This TCR was recovered from a woman aged 18-30 years in good health and CMV-seronegative. Source material: PBMCs. The chain couples TRBV18 to TRBJ1-2; 7 bases match TRBD1. The CDR3 protein is CASSQGPGTVYGYTF. CDR3 DNA: TGTGCCAGCTCACAGGGACCCGGGACAGTCTATGGCTACACCTTC.